Each of the 25 T cell receptor beta chains below was sequenced from the same sample in a study of regulatory T cells in long-lasting Graves disease listed by TCRdb under 2021. The time point label on this specimen signifies: newly diagnosed GD, antithyroid drugs for less than 3 months. For both TCR sequencing and RNA sequencing, RNA was extracted from PBMCs using TRIzol. The method was multiplex PCR. The instrument was an Illumina HiSeq 4000. iRepertoire HTBI primers and Arm-PCR amplification of CDR3 regions were used to construct TCR beta libraries. TCRdb reworked the public reads: Q25 trimming with fastp, MiXCR clone assembly, productive beta chains retained. Duplicate CDR3 protein sequences are folded into a single record with the most common DNA and genes. For this sample there are more than 450,000 distinct CDR3 sequences; around 11% appear just once. The biggest ten clones account for 8% to 10% of the sample.

This same sample was also part of a study on T cells in Graves' hyperthyroidism and ophthalmopathy.

Sequenced here: peripheral blood mononuclear cells (PBMCs), sampled at new diagnosis, from a patient treated with antithyroid drugs. The origin of the receptors is a woman under 40 with Graves disease. Donor details come from another sample of the same person, matched by shared clones.

This clonotype was seen at least ten times. The J gene is TRBJ1-2, the V gene TRBV7-9, with D perhaps TRBD1 (5 bases). The V end was cut by 5 bases, the J end by 4 bases, with 14 bases between. CDR3 length: 14 residues. Germline values: CDR1 SEHNR, CDR2 FQNEAQ (reference sequence). CDR3 sequence: CASSPWGESYGYTF. Written as DNA, the CDR3 is TGTGCCAGCAGCCCTTGGGGGGAAAGCTATGGCTACACCTTC. The full variable domain, with the rest looked up from reference TRBV7-9 and TRBJ1-2, is DTGVSQNPRHKITKRGQNVTFRCDPISEHNRLYWYRQTLGQGPEFLTYFQNEAQLEKSRLLSDRFSAERPKGSFSTLEIQRTEQGDSAMYLCASSPWGESYGYTFGSGTRLTVV.

This clonotype was seen many times. The V call is TRBV18, the J call TRBJ1-5; D not resolved. Germline CDR1 reads KGHSH; CDR2 reads LQKENI. This CDR3 contains 15 residues. Trimming took 3 bases from V and 2 from J, leaving 11 bases between them. As DNA, the CDR3 is TGTGCCAGCTCACCGAGTATCCATGGCAATCAGCCCCAGCATTTT. This codes for CASSPSIHGNQPQHF.

This clonotype was seen ten or more times. The rearrangement joins TRBV28 to TRBJ2-5; D gene uncertain. The CDR3 length is 15 residues. From germline, CDR1 is MDHEN and CDR2 SYDVKM. The ends were cut back, 2 bases at V and 1 base at J, with 11 bases in the middle. The CDR3 sequence: CASSLNNGIQETQYF. As DNA, the CDR3 is TGTGCCAGCAGTTTAAATAATGGGATCCAAGAGACCCAGTACTTC.

This chain links TRBV4-1 with TRBJ2-1, with D perhaps matching TRBD2 (5 bases). V dropped 3 bases and J dropped 4 bases, with 22 bases sitting between them. CDR1 and CDR2 (germline): MGHRA, YSYEKL. CDR3 size: 18 residues. The CDR3 coding sequence is TGCGCCAGCAGCCATCAAAAGCTGGCTAGCCGTCCTTACAATGAGCAGTTCTTC. Translating gives CASSHQKLASRPYNEQFF.

In its sample, this clonotype was seen a few times. The rearrangement uses TRBV13 and TRBJ2-2, with TRBD2 matching 10 bases. Germline V CDR1 and CDR2: PRHDT, FYEKMQ (reference sequence). This CDR3 is built from 17 residues. After removal of 3 bases from V and 5 bases from J, the junction contained 9 bases not matched to a gene. CDR3: CASSLKAGGPKTGELFF. The CDR3 nucleotides are TGTGCCAGCAGCTTGAAAGCGGGAGGGCCTAAAACCGGGGAGCTGTTTTTT.

Only a few counts were recorded for this clonotype. The V and J genes are TRBV10-3 and TRBJ2-7, with D unclear. CDR3 length: 11 amino acids. Trimming removed 3 bases at V and 4 bases at J, with 4 bases between. The germline CDR1 and CDR2 sequences are ENHRY and SYGVKD. CDR3 nucleotides: TGTGCCATCAGTGAAGGGTACGAGCAGTACTTC. It specifies CAISEGYEQYF.

With regard to this clonotype: Since a far larger clone is one base different, this is likely a read error. The CDR3: CASRRDRSYYEQFF. The CDR3 DNA reads TGTGCCAGCAGACGCGACAGGTCATACTACGAGCAGTTCTTC. V is TRBV28 and J is TRBJ2-1, with a weak D call TRBD1 (6 bases). Trimming stripped 6 bases from V and 10 bases from J, with 19 bases between. Germline V CDR1 and CDR2: MDHEN, SYDVKM. The CDR3 contains 14 residues. The full variable domain, in which reference TRBV28 and TRBJ2-1 provide the parts outside the CDR3, is DVKVTQSSRYLVKRTGEKVFLECVQDMDHENMFWYRQDPGLGLRLIYFSYDVKMKEKGDIPEGYSVSREKKERFSLILESASTNQTSMYLCASRRDRSYYEQFFGPGTRLTVL.

This clonotype was picked up a small number of times. The V gene is TRBV25-1, the J gene TRBJ2-6; no firm D call. CDR3 size: 12 residues. Trimming removed 9 bases from V and 0 bases from J, with 3 bases in between. Germline-derived CDR1 and CDR2 are MGHDK and SYGVNS. In DNA, the CDR3 is TGTGCCAGTTACTCTGGGGCCAACGTCCTGACTTTC. Protein product: CASYSGANVLTF.

The chain uses TRBV20-1 and TRBJ2-5, with unresolved D. Trimming shortened V by 3 bases and J by 0 bases, and 11 bases separated the two germline ends. CDR1 is DFQATT and CDR2 is SNEGSKA in the germline V gene (reference sequence). This CDR3 spans 14 amino acids. CDR3 nucleotide sequence: TGCAGTGCTAGTCCGAGGATGTACCAAGAGACCCAGTACTTC. Amino acids: CSASPRMYQETQYF.

This clonotype has at least ten counts. The chain has TRBV10-3 and TRBJ2-7; 8 bases align to TRBD1. The CDR3 loop spans 14 amino acids. With V trimmed by 6 bases and J by 2 bases, 6 bases remained unmatched. Germline CDR1 reads ENHRY; CDR2 reads SYGVKD. The CDR3: CAISATGATYEQYF. The CDR3 coding sequence is TGTGCCATCAGCGCGACAGGGGCCACCTACGAGCAGTACTTC.

The CDR3 reads CASSGTVPKGTEAFF. CDR3 DNA sequence: TGTGCCAGCTCGGGAACGGTTCCGAAGGGGACTGAAGCTTTCTTT. V usage is TRBV6-2 or TRBV6-3 and J usage is TRBJ1-1; D possibly corresponds to TRBD1 (5 bases). This CDR3 has 15 residues. From germline, CDR1 is MNHEY and CDR2 SVGEGT. V was shortened by 8 bases and J by 5 bases, with 21 bases between the two germline ends.

This chain joins TRBV18 and TRBJ2-1, with TRBD2 matching 8 bases. V lost 6 bases and J lost 11; bases outside the gene matches: 15. Germline loops: CDR1 KGHSH, CDR2 LQKENI. The CDR3 consists of 15 residues. In nucleotides, the CDR3 is TGTGCCAGCTCTCCCCCTTTCCAGCGGGAGTGGCAGCAGTTCTTC. This gives the protein CASSPPFQREWQQFF.

In its sample, this clonotype was seen a few times. CDR3 amino acids: CASSIGRAGTGAYEQYF. The CDR3 DNA sequence: TGTGCCAGTAGTATAGGGAGAGCCGGGACAGGAGCCTACGAGCAGTACTTC. This sequence joins TRBV19 and TRBJ2-7, with TRBD1 identical over 8 bases. The CDR3 loop spans 17 amino acids. Germline V lookup: CDR1 LNHDA, CDR2 SQIVND (reference sequence). Germline trimming cut 1 base from V and 2 bases from J; bases unmatched to any gene: 10.

The chain has TRBV24-1 and TRBJ1-2, with 8 bases that match TRBD1. Trimming at V came to 6 bases and at J to 10 bases, leaving 9 bases not matched to a gene. CDR3 size: 13 residues. CDR1 is KGHDR, CDR2 SFDVKD, per germline. The CDR3 DNA is TGTGCCACCAGTAAAAAAACAGGGGGTTACTACACCTTC. This sequence encodes CATSKKTGGYYTF.

This clonotype showed up many times. The chain uses TRBV7-2 and TRBJ2-7; D is ambiguous. The V end lost 6 bases, the J end lost 2 bases, and 14 bases lay between the germline ends. The germline V gene has CDR1 SGHTA and CDR2 FQGNSA. The CDR3 is made up of 14 amino acids. The CDR3 loop is CASRVSGTTYEQYF. In DNA, the CDR3 is TGTGCCAGCAGAGTTTCGGGTACCACCTACGAGCAGTACTTC.

This clonotype turned up a few times. The rearrangement uses TRBV29-1 and TRBJ2-1; 11 nucleotides match TRBD2. The CDR3 is 12 amino acids. V was clipped by 6 bases and J by 15 bases; unmatched bases: 10. Germline lookup yields CDR1 SQVTM and CDR2 ANQGSEA. CDR3 sequence (DNA): TGCAGCGTGGGCACTAGCGGGGGCTGGGGGTTCTTC. This codes for CSVGTSGGWGFF.

This clonotype was counted between two and nine times. J is TRBJ1-5 and V is TRBV18; unclear D gene. The germline CDR1 and CDR2 sequences are KGHSH and LQKENI. CDR3 length: 14 amino acids. Trimming pared 4 bases from V and 9 bases from J, leaving 16 bases between. The DNA of the CDR3 is TGTGCCAGCTCACTACAAGAAAATCTAGGGCCCCAGCATTTT. Translating gives CASSLQENLGPQHF.

This clonotype was observed many times. The rearrangement uses TRBV28 and TRBJ2-3; D unresolved. V lost 6 bases and J 2 bases, leaving 12 bases between the germline ends. This CDR3 spans 14 amino acids. Looked up from germline, CDR1 is MDHEN and CDR2 is SYDVKM. The CDR3 nucleotides read TGTGCCAGCAGAGGGTCCCACTACACAGATACGCAGTATTTT. Translating gives CASRGSHYTDTQYF.

V gene TRBV12-3 or TRBV12-4 combines with J gene TRBJ2-2, with TRBD2 as a possible D gene (5 bases). V was shortened by 6 bases and J by 6 bases, with 14 bases between the two germline ends. The CDR3 covers 14 residues. The CDR3 DNA sequence: TGTGCCAGCAGGGTCCTGAAGGAGGCCGGGGAGCTGTTTTTT. Its translation is CASRVLKEAGELFF.

The J gene is TRBJ2-2, the V gene TRBV19; perhaps TRBD2 as D (6 bases). CDR1 is LNHDA, CDR2 SQIVND, per germline (reference sequence). V was pared by 9 bases and J by 1 base, with 21 bases between. The CDR3 has 17 residues. CDR3 sequence: CASFPQRAVLNTGELFF. The CDR3 DNA reads as TGTGCCAGCTTTCCCCAGCGGGCGGTTTTGAACACCGGGGAGCTGTTTTTT.

This clonotype came up many times. The chain combines TRBV7-9 with TRBJ2-7; D uncertain. The V and J ends lost 4 bases and 6 bases respectively, with 16 bases between them. Germline assignment: CDR1 SEHNR and CDR2 FQNEAQ (reference sequence). This CDR3 spans 14 amino acids. DNA for the CDR3: TGTGCCAGCAGCTACTTGCCACCTCGGGCCGAGCAGTACTTC. Its protein is CASSYLPPRAEQYF.

At least ten counts were recorded for this clonotype. This chain joins TRBV20-1 and TRBJ2-5, with 8 nucleotides matching TRBD1. CDR1 DFQATT and CDR2 SNEGSKA come from the germline V gene (reference sequence). With V trimmed by 0 bases and J by 6 bases, 0 bases remained unmatched. This CDR3 contains 12 residues. The CDR3 here is CSARDRGQTQYF. CDR3 in DNA: TGCAGTGCTAGAGACAGGGGGCAGACCCAGTACTTC.

V is TRBV2 and J is TRBJ2-5, with 13 bases identical to TRBD2. J lost 1 base, V lost 4 bases, and 0 bases had no gene match. The CDR3 loop spans 15 amino acids. Per germline, CDR1 SNHLY and CDR2 FYNNEI. Here the CDR3 reads CASSGTSGSQETQYF. CDR3 DNA: TGTGCCAGCAGTGGGACTAGCGGGAGCCAAGAGACCCAGTACTTC.

This clonotype was seen repeatedly, ten times or more. The gene calls are TRBV2 and TRBJ2-7; D remains unclear. The CDR3 extends over 11 amino acids. Germline CDR1 SNHLY, CDR2 FYNNEI. V lost 6 bases and J 3 bases, leaving 6 bases between the germline ends. The CDR3 reads CASRRYYEQYF. The CDR3 DNA reads as TGTGCCAGCAGAAGATACTACGAGCAGTACTTC.

This clonotype was recorded once. The J gene is TRBJ2-7, the V gene TRBV28; 9 bases are a match to TRBD1. CDR1 and CDR2 (germline): MDHEN, SYDVKM. V lost 4 bases and J lost 7; bases outside the gene matches: 11. This CDR3 comprises 15 residues. The chain's CDR3 is CASSSTGTGLREQYF. The CDR3, as DNA: TGTGCCAGCAGTTCGACCGGGACAGGGTTGAGGGAGCAGTACTTC. Combining the CDR3 with reference TRBV28 and TRBJ2-7 gives the whole variable domain DVKVTQSSRYLVKRTGEKVFLECVQDMDHENMFWYRQDPGLGLRLIYFSYDVKMKEKGDIPEGYSVSREKKERFSLILESASTNQTSMYLCASSSTGTGLREQYFGPGTRLTVT.